The clone carrying this T cell receptor (beta chain) showed up just once. The data derive from a study of T cell changes during pregnancy in multiple sclerosis. Profiling relied on immunoSEQ multiplex PCR, and the TCRdb table lists in-frame clones only, not all of them. The profile shows tens of thousands of clones, 80% to 95% of them singletons. This CDR3 region has 15 residues. Germline values: CDR1 MNHEY, CDR2 SVGAGI. The chain combines TRBV6-5 with TRBJ2-5; the match to TRBD1 covers 9 bases. The J call could be wrong; TRBJ2-7 is a better fit for the DNA end. This material consisted of peripheral blood, taken after pregnancy. The receptor was derived from a female donor with multiple sclerosis, enrolled in a pregnancy study. DNA of the CDR3: TGTGCCAGCAGTTACATGGGGGACAGGGCCTACGAGCAGTACTTC. It codes for CASSYMGDRAYEQYF.